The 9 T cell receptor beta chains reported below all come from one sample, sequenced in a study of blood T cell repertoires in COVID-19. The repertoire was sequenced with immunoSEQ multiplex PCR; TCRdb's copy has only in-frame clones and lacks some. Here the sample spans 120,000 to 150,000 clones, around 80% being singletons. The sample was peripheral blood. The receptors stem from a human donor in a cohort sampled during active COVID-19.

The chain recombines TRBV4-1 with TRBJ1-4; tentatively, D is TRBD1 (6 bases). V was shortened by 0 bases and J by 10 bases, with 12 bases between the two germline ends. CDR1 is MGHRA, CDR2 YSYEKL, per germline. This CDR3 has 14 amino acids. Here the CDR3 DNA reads TGCGCCAGCAGCCAAGATAAGGCAGGGGTAAAACTGTTTTTT. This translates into CASSQDKAGVKLFF.

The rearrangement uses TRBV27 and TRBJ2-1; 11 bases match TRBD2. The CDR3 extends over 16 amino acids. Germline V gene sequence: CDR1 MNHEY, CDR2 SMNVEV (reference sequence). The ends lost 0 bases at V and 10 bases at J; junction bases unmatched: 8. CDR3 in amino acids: CASSLSTTSGVGEQFF. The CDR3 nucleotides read TGTGCCAGCAGTTTATCGACGACTAGCGGGGTAGGGGAGCAGTTCTTC.

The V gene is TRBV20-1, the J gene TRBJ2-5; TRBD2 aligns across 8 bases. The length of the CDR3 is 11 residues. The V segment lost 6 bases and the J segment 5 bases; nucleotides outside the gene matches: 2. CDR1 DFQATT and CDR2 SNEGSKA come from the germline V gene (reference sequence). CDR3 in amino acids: CSAGGAETQYF. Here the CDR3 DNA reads TGCAGTGCCGGGGGGGCCGAGACCCAGTACTTC.

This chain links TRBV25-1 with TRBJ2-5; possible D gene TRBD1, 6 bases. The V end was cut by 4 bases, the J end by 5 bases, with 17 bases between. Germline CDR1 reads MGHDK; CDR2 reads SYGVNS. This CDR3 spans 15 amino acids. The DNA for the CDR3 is TGTGCCAGCAGTGCTGCCATGGGGACACGGGAGACCCAGTACTTC. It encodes CASSAAMGTRETQYF.

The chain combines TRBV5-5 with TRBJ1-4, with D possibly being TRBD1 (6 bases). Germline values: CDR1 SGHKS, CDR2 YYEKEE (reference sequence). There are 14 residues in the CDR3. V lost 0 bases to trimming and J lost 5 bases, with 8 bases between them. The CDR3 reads CASSLGRGNEKLFF. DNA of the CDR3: TGTGCCAGCAGCTTGGGCAGGGGCAATGAAAAACTGTTTTTT.

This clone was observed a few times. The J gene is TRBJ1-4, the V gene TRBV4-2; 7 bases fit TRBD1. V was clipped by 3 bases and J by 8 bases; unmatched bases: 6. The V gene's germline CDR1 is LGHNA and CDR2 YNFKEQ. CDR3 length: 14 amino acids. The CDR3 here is CASSQVGTDEKLFF. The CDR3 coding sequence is TGTGCCAGCAGCCAGGTGGGGACAGACGAAAAACTGTTTTTT.

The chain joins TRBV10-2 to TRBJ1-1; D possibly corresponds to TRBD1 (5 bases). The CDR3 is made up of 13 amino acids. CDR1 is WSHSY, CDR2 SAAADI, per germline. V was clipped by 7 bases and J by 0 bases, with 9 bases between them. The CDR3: CASKSGMNTEAFF. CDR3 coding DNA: TGCGCCAGCAAATCAGGGATGAACACTGAAGCTTTCTTT.

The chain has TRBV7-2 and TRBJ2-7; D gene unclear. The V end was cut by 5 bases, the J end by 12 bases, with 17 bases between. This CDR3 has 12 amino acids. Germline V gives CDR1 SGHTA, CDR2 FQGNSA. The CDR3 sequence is CASSPARESGYF. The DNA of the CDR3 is TGTGCCAGCAGCCCCGCGCGAGAGAGTGGGTACTTC.

CDR3 in amino acids: CASSPPDTFNYGYTF. DNA for the CDR3: TGTGCCAGCTCACCACCGGACACCTTTAACTATGGCTACACCTTC. The chain joins TRBV18 to TRBJ1-2; D perhaps matches TRBD1 (5 bases). V shed 0 bases and J shed 1 base, with 9 bases lying between them. Per germline, CDR1 KGHSH and CDR2 LQKENI. This CDR3 region has 15 residues.